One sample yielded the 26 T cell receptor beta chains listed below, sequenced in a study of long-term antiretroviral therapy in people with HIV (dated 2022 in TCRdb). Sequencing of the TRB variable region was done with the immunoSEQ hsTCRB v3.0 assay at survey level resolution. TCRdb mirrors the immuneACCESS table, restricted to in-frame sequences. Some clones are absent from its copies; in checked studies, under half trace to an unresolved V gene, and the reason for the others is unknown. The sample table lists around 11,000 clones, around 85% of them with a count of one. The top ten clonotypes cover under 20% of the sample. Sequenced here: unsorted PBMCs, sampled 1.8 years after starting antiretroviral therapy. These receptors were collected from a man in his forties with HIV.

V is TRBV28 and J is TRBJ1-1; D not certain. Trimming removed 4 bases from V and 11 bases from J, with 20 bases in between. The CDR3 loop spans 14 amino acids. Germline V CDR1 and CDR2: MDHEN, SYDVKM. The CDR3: CASSSPGLGGGAFF. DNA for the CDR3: TGTGCCAGCAGTTCCCCGGGTCTCGGAGGAGGGGCTTTCTTT.

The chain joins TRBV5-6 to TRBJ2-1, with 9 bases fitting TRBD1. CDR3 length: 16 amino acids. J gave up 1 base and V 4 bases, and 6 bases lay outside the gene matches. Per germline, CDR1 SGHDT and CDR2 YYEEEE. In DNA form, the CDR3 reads TGTGCCAGCAGCAGACCGGGACAGGGATCCTACAATGAGCAGTTCTTC. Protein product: CASSRPGQGSYNEQFF.

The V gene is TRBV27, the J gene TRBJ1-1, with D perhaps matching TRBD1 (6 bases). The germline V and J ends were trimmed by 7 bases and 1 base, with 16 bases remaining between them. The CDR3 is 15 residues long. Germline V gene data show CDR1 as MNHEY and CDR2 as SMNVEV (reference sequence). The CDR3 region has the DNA TGTGCCAGCACTCGATACGGACAGCAGAACACTGAAGCTTTCTTT. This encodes CASTRYGQQNTEAFF.

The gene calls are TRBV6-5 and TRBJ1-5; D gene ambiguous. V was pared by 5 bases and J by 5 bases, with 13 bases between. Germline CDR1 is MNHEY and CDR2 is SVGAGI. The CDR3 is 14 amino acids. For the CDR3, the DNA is TGTGCCAGCAGTCCCTACAGTGGACATCAGCCCCAGCATTTT. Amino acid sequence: CASSPYSGHQPQHF.

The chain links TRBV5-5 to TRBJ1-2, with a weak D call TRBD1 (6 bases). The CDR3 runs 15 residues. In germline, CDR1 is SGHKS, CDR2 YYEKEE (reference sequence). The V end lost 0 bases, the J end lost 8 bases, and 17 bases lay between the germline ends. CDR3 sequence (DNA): TGTGCCAGCAGCTTGGCCGTCGGGGGGCAGGGGGGCTACACCTTC. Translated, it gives CASSLAVGGQGGYTF. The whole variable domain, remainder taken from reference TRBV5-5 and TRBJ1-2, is DAGVTQSPTHLIKTRGQQVTLRCSPISGHKSVSWYQQVLGQGPQFIFQYYEKEERGRGNFPDRFSARQFPNYSSELNVNALLLGDSALYLCASSLAVGGQGGYTFGSGTRLTVV.

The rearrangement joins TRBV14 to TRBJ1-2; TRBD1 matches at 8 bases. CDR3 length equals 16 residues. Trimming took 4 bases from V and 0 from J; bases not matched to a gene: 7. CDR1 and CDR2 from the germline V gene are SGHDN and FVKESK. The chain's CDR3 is CASSPRTGYTNYGYTF. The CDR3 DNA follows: TGTGCCAGCAGCCCCCGGACAGGGTACACTAACTATGGCTACACCTTC.

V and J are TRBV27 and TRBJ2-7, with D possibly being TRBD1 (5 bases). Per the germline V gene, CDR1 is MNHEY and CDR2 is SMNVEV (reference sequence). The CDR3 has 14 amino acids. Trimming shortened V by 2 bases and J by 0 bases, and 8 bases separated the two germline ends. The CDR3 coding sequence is TGTGCCAGCAGTTTACGACAGCTCTCCTACGAGCAGTACTTC. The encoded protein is CASSLRQLSYEQYF.

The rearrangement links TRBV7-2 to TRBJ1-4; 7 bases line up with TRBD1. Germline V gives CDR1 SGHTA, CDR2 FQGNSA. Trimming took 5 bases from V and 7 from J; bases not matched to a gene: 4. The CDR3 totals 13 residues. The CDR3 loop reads CASSPRQGEKLFF. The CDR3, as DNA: TGTGCCAGCAGCCCAAGACAGGGTGAAAAACTGTTTTTT. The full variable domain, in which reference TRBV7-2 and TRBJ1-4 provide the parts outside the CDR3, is GAGVSQSPSNKVTEKGKDVELRCDPISGHTALYWYRQSLGQGLEFLIYFQGNSAPDKSGLPSDRFSAERTGGSVSTLTIQRTQQEDSAVYLCASSPRQGEKLFFGSGTQLSVL.

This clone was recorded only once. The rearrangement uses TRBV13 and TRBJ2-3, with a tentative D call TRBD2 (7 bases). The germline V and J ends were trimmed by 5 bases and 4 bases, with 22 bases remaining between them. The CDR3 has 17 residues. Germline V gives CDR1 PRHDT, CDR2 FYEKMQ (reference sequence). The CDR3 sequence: CASSLWVGGEGADTQYF. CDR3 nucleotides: TGTGCCAGCAGCCTATGGGTGGGCGGGGAGGGGGCAGATACGCAGTATTTT.

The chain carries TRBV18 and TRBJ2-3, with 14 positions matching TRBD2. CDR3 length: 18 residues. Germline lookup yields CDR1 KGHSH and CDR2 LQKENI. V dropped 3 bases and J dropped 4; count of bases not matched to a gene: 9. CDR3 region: CASSPGLAGVLIADTQYF. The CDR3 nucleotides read TGTGCCAGCTCACCGGGACTAGCGGGAGTGTTGATAGCAGATACGCAGTATTTT. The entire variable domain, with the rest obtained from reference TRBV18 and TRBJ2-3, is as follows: NAGVMQNPRHLVRRRGQEARLRCSPMKGHSHVYWYRQLPEEGLKFMVYLQKENIIDESGMPKERFSAEFPKEGPSILRIQQVVRGDSAAYFCASSPGLAGVLIADTQYFGPGTRLTVL.

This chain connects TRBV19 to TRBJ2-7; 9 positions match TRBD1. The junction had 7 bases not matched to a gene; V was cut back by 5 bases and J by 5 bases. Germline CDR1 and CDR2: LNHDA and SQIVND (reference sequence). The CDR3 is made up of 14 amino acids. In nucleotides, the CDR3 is TGTGCCAGTAGTCTCGGGACAGGGCCACACGAGCAGTACTTC. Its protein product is CASSLGTGPHEQYF.

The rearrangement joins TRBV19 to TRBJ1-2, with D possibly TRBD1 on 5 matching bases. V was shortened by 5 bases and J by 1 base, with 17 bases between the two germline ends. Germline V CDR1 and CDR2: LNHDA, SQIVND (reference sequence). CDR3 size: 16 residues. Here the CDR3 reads CASSSSPTGVNYGYTF. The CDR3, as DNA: TGTGCCAGTAGTTCCTCACCCACAGGAGTTAACTATGGCTACACCTTC.

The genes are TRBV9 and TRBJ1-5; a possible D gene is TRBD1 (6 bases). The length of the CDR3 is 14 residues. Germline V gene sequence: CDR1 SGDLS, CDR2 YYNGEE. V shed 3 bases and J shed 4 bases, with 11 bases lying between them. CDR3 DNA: TGTGCCAGCAGCGAAACAGGGCGAAATCAGCCCCAGCATTTT. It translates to CASSETGRNQPQHF.

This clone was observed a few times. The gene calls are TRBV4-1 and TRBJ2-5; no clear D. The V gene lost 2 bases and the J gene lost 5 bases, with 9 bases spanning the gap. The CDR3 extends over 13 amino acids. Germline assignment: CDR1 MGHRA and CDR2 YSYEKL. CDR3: CASSQSLGETQYF. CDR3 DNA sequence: TGCGCCAGCAGCCAATCCCTAGGGGAGACCCAGTACTTC.

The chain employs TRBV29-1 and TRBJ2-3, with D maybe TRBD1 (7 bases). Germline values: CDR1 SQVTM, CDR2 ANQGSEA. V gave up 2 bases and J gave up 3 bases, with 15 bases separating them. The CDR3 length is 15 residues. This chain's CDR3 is CSVENGGGLTDTQYF. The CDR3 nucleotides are TGCAGCGTTGAAAATGGAGGGGGCCTAACAGATACGCAGTATTTT.

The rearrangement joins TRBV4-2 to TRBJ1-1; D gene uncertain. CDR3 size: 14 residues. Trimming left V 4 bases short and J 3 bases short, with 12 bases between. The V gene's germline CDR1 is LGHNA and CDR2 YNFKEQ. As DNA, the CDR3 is TGTGCCAGCAGCCCCTTAGGGTCGTACACTGAAGCTTTCTTT. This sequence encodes CASSPLGSYTEAFF.

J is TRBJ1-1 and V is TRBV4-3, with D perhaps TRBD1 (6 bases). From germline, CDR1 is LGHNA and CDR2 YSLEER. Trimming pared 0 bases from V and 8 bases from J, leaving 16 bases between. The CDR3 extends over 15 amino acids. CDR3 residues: CASSQDVAGGVEAFF. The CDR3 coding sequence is TGCGCCAGCAGCCAAGATGTTGCGGGGGGCGTGGAAGCTTTCTTT.

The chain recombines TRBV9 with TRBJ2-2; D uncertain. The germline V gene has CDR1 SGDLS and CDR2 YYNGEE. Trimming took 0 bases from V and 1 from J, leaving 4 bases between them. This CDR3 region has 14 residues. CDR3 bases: TGTGCCAGCAGCGTAGGAGGGAACACCGGGGAGCTGTTTTTT. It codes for CASSVGGNTGELFF. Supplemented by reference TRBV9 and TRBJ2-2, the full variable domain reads DSGVTQTPKHLITATGQRVTLRCSPRSGDLSVYWYQQSLDQGLQFLIQYYNGEERAKGNILERFSAQQFPDLHSELNLSSLELGDSALYFCASSVGGNTGELFFGEGSRLTVL.

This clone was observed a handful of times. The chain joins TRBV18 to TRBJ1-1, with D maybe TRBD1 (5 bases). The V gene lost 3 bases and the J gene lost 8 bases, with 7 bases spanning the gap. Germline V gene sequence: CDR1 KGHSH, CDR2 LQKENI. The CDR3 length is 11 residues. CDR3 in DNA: TGTGCCAGCTCACCCGACAGAGAAGCTTTCTTT. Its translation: CASSPDREAFF.

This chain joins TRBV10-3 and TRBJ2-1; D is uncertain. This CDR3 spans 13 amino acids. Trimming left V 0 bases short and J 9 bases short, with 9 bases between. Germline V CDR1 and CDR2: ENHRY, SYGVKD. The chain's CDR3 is CAISESTGGEQFF. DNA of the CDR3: TGTGCCATCAGTGAGTCGACGGGTGGTGAGCAGTTCTTC.

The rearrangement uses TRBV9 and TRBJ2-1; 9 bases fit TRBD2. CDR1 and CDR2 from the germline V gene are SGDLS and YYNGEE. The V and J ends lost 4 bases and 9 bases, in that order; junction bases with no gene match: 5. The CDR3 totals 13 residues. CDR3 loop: CASSPSTSGEQFF. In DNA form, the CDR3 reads TGTGCCAGCAGCCCATCGACTAGCGGTGAGCAGTTCTTC.

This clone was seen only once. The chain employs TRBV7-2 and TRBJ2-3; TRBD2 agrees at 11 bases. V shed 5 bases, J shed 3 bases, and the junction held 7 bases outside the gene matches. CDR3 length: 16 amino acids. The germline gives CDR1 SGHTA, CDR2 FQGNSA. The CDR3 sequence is CASSLGTSGYTDTQYF. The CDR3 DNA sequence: TGTGCCAGCAGCCTCGGGACTAGCGGTTATACAGATACGCAGTATTTT.

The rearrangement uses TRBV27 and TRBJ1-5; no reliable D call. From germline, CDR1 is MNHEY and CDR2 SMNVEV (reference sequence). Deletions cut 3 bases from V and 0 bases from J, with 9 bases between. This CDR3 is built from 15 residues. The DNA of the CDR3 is TGTGCCAGCAGTTTTTCGCAGAGTAGCAATCAGCCCCAGCATTTT. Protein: CASSFSQSSNQPQHF.

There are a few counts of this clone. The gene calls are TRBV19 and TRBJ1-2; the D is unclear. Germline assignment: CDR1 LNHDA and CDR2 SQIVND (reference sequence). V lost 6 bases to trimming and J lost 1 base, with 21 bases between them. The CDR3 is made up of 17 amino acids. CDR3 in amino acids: CASRGEAAASFNYGYTF. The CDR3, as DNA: TGTGCCAGTAGGGGAGAGGCGGCAGCCAGCTTTAACTATGGCTACACCTTC.

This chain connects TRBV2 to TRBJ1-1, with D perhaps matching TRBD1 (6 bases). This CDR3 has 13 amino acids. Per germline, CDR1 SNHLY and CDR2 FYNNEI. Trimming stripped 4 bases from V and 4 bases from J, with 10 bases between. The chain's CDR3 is CASSVGGSTEAFF. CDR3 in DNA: TGTGCCAGCAGTGTAGGGGGGAGCACTGAAGCTTTCTTT.

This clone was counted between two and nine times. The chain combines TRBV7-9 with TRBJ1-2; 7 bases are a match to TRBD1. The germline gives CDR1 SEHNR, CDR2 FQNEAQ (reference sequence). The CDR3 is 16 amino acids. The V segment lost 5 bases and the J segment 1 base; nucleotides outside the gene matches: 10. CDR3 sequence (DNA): TGTGCCAGCAGCCGCAGCGGGACAGAGTATAACTATGGCTACACCTTC. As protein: CASSRSGTEYNYGYTF.